The present T cell receptor beta chain was sequenced within a study of T cell responses to AZD1222 COVID-19 vaccine. Notes on the study in general: Spike-specific TCR breadth and depth both grew after two AZD1222 doses. Seropositive at baseline were only five or six AZD1222 recipients.

Details on this clone: Its matching antigen is unknown.

The method was immunoSEQ multiplex PCR; TCRdb's version includes in-frame clones alone and lacks a portion of them. The sample includes about 77,000 clones, 92% of them seen just once. The CDR3 contains 13 residues. The germline CDR1 and CDR2 sequences are SGHRS and YFSETQ. V was clipped by 0 bases and J by 11 bases, with 14 bases between them. The rearrangement links TRBV5-1 to TRBJ1-1, with D tentatively TRBD1 (5 bases). The sequences come from peripheral blood, collected 28 days after the second AZD1222 dose. The clonotype comes from an adult who received the AZD1222 COVID-19 vaccine. This CDR3 reads CASSLAGMGDAFF. The CDR3 region has the DNA TGCGCCAGCAGCTTGGCGGGAATGGGGGACGCTTTCTTT.